This passage covers 8 T cell receptor beta chains from one sample sequenced in a study of sequential checkpoint blockade in melanoma. Treatment of the sample: randomized to nivolumab then ipilimumab (arm A) or the reverse (arm B). Sequenced by immunoSEQ multiplex PCR; TCRdb stores in-frame clones only, minus some. The repertoire includes 4,000 to 5,000 clones, roughly a quarter of them detected once, and more than 14% sits in the top ten. The starting material was tumor tissue (inferred from file names), obtained from a patient given nivolumab and ipilimumab in sequence. The receptors originated from a human donor with melanoma.

In its sample, this clone was seen a few times. The V gene is TRBV6-8, the J gene TRBJ2-4, with a possible D match to TRBD1 (6 bases). The V gene lost 6 bases and the J gene lost 7 bases, with 10 bases spanning the gap. CDR1 MNHGY and CDR2 SAAAGT come from the germline V gene. The CDR3 runs 12 residues. The CDR3, as DNA: TGTGCCAGCAGGGTCGACAGGAACATTCAGTACTTC. Its translation is CASRVDRNIQYF.

By sample fraction, this clone is medium-sized. V gene TRBV11-3 combines with J gene TRBJ1-1; D not resolved. V lost 1 base to trimming and J lost 1 base, with 7 bases between them. Germline values: CDR1 SGHNT, CDR2 YENEEA. This CDR3 comprises 14 residues. The CDR3 sequence is CASSLGQKNTEAFF. As DNA, the CDR3 is TGTGCCAGCAGCTTAGGACAAAAGAACACTGAAGCTTTCTTT.

This clone has at least ten counts. The chain links TRBV11-3 to TRBJ1-2; TRBD1 might be the D (6 bases). CDR1 is SGHNT and CDR2 is YENEEA in the germline V gene. V lost 4 bases to trimming and J lost 0 bases, with 9 bases between them. This CDR3 spans 14 amino acids. The CDR3 coding sequence is TGTGCCAGCAGCTCGGACAGTACTAACTATGGCTACACCTTC. Protein: CASSSDSTNYGYTF.

In its sample, this clone is medium-sized. The chain has TRBV9 and TRBJ2-1, with D possibly TRBD2 on 6 matching bases. There are 15 residues in the CDR3. Germline V lookup: CDR1 SGDLS, CDR2 YYNGEE. V gave up 3 bases and J gave up 1 base, with 11 bases separating them. The CDR3 is CASSARLGSYNEQFF. CDR3 sequence (DNA): TGTGCCAGCAGCGCCAGACTAGGGTCCTACAATGAGCAGTTCTTC.

V usage is TRBV5-1 and J usage is TRBJ1-1, with D maybe TRBD1 (6 bases). Trimming cost V 1 base and J 3 bases, with 13 bases left between them. Germline CDR1 and CDR2: SGHRS and YFSETQ. The CDR3 runs 15 residues. This CDR3 is CASSLRLQGYTEAFF. The CDR3 DNA sequence: TGCGCCAGCAGCTTGAGGCTACAGGGTTACACTGAAGCTTTCTTT.

This sequence joins TRBV6-8 and TRBJ2-7; D perhaps matches TRBD2 (5 bases). The CDR3 covers 16 residues. The germline CDR1 and CDR2 sequences are MNHGY and SAAAGT. V dropped 2 bases and J dropped 4 bases, with 18 bases sitting between them. CDR3 region: CASSYPQGAARYEQYF. CDR3 nucleotide sequence: TGTGCCAGCAGTTACCCACAAGGAGCGGCAAGATACGAGCAGTACTTC.

This clone was observed many times. The V call is TRBV11-3, the J call TRBJ2-3; 15 positions agree with TRBD2. V shed 2 bases and J 0 bases; nucleotides not matched to a gene: 9. From germline, CDR1 is SGHNT and CDR2 YENEEA. The length of the CDR3 is 20 residues. The CDR3 region is CASSLRPPGLAGGSTDTQYF. The CDR3 bases are TGTGCCAGCAGCTTAAGACCCCCCGGACTAGCGGGAGGGAGCACAGATACGCAGTATTTT.

The V call is TRBV29-1, the J call TRBJ1-2; D remains unclear. Germline V gene sequence: CDR1 SQVTM, CDR2 ANQGSEA. This CDR3 region has 14 residues. Trimming stripped 0 bases from V and 4 bases from J, with 12 bases between. As DNA, the CDR3 is TGCAGCGTTGAAGATCAGGTGCTCGGCTATGGCTACACCTTC. This sequence encodes CSVEDQVLGYGYTF.